The next 14 T cell receptor beta chains were all read from a single sample in a study of cytomegalovirus exposure and HLA in healthy donors. The PCR had 60 Vbeta and 13 Jbeta primers. Measured with immunoSEQ multiplex PCR; TCRdb has only the in-frame clones, and not every one. The data show 150,000 to 200,000 clones, about 80% seen once. Sequencing used PBMCs. Source of these receptors: a woman aged 25 to 39 in good health and CMV-seropositive.

In regard to this clone: Other DNA sequences in this sample translate to the same CDR3. This chain uses TRBV7-2 with TRBJ1-5; tentatively, D is TRBD1 (5 bases). V lost 0 bases, J lost 6 bases, and 6 bases lay in between. The CDR3 is 13 amino acids. The germline CDR1 and CDR2 sequences are SGHTA and FQGNSA. In DNA form, the CDR3 reads TGTGCCAGCAGCTTAGCCGGGGGTCAGCCCCAGCATTTT. Its translation is CASSLAGGQPQHF.

The chain couples TRBV5-5 to TRBJ2-1, with D perhaps matching TRBD2 (6 bases). Germline CDR1 and CDR2: SGHKS and YYEKEE (reference sequence). Trimming cost V 5 bases and J 2 bases, with 17 bases left between them. The CDR3 totals 16 residues. CDR3 region: CASRPLTRRAYNEQFF. The CDR3 nucleotides read TGTGCCAGCAGACCACTGACTAGGCGTGCCTACAATGAGCAGTTCTTC.

This clone was seen only once. CDR3 region: CASSLSPTGTFNEQFF. CDR3 sequence (DNA): TGCGCCAGCAGCCTATCGCCCACAGGGACCTTCAATGAGCAGTTCTTC. The gene calls are TRBV5-1 and TRBJ2-1; a possible D gene is TRBD1 (6 bases). Germline V gives CDR1 SGHRS, CDR2 YFSETQ. Trimming took 4 bases from V and 6 from J, leaving 20 bases between them. The CDR3 has 16 residues.

This chain uses TRBV18 with TRBJ1-1; 7 bases are a match to TRBD1. Germline V gene lookup returns CDR1 KGHSH and CDR2 LQKENI. The CDR3 consists of 16 residues. With V trimmed by 5 bases and J by 0 bases, 9 bases remained unmatched. The CDR3 loop reads CASSVGVTGMNTEAFF. CDR3 bases: TGTGCCAGCTCAGTGGGCGTGACAGGGATGAACACTGAAGCTTTCTTT.

The count of this clone is one. V gene TRBV27 combines with J gene TRBJ2-3; 9 positions match TRBD1. Trimming removed 5 bases from V and 8 bases from J; junction bases left unmatched: 17. Germline V gives CDR1 MNHEY, CDR2 SMNVEV (reference sequence). There are 17 residues in the CDR3. The CDR3 protein is CASSAPPGQGALGTQYF. As DNA, the CDR3 is TGTGCCAGCAGTGCACCCCCGGGACAGGGTGCCCTGGGTACGCAGTATTTT.

The J gene is TRBJ2-7, the V gene TRBV15, with 9 bases that match TRBD2. CDR3 length: 15 residues. J was trimmed by 3 bases and V by 1 base; bases with no gene match: 4. In germline, CDR1 is LNHNV, CDR2 YYDKDF (reference sequence). The CDR3 loop is CATSRAQREVYEQYF. CDR3 in DNA: TGTGCCACCAGCAGAGCCCAGCGGGAGGTCTACGAGCAGTACTTC.

V gene TRBV27 combines with J gene TRBJ2-2; tentatively, D is TRBD1 (6 bases). The CDR3 is 15 amino acids. Germline assignment: CDR1 MNHEY and CDR2 SMNVEV (reference sequence). V shed 4 bases and J shed 6 bases, with 15 bases lying between them. The CDR3 is CASSYKRQVPGELFF. CDR3 coding DNA: TGTGCCAGCAGTTACAAAAGACAGGTCCCCGGGGAGCTGTTTTTT.

The chain couples TRBV10-1 to TRBJ2-7; the match to TRBD2 covers 8 bases. The CDR3 length is 14 residues. V was pared by 9 bases and J by 5 bases, with 12 bases of the junction left unmatched. CDR1 WNHNN and CDR2 SYGVQD come from the germline V gene (reference sequence). The CDR3 bases are TGCGCCAGTGTTGGTGGCGGGGGGAACCACGAGCAGTACTTC. Its protein is CASVGGGGNHEQYF.

The chain couples TRBV11-1 to TRBJ2-1; 7 nucleotides line up with TRBD1. V lost 5 bases to trimming and J lost 0 bases; unmatched junction nucleotides: 10. The CDR3 extends over 17 amino acids. Germline assignment: CDR1 SGHAT and CDR2 FQDESV (reference sequence). CDR3 in amino acids: CASSGERQGCSYNEQFF. The CDR3 coding sequence is TGTGCCAGCAGCGGAGAAAGACAGGGATGCTCCTACAATGAGCAGTTCTTC.

The gene calls are TRBV5-8 and TRBJ1-4, with a weak D call TRBD1 (6 bases). The germline CDR1 and CDR2 sequences are SGHTS and YDEGEE. CDR3 length: 15 amino acids. V lost 4 bases and J lost 5, with 15 bases in between. The CDR3 region is CASSPQGGPNEKLFF. CDR3 nucleotides: TGTGCCAGCAGCCCACAGGGTGGCCCAAATGAAAAACTGTTTTTT.

This chain links TRBV15 with TRBJ2-1; 7 bases agree with TRBD2. CDR3 length equals 16 residues. CDR1 and CDR2 (germline): LNHNV, YYDKDF (reference sequence). V dropped 1 base and J dropped 0; count of bases not matched to a gene: 3. This CDR3 is CATSRGAGDSYNEQFF. The CDR3 coding sequence is TGTGCCACCAGCAGAGGGGCGGGAGACTCCTACAATGAGCAGTTCTTC.

The chain couples TRBV11-2 to TRBJ2-1, with D perhaps TRBD1 (5 bases). Germline assignment: CDR1 SGHAT and CDR2 FQNNGV. The CDR3 totals 13 residues. V lost 10 bases and J lost 6, with 16 bases in between. In DNA, the CDR3 is TGTGCCATCTCACAGGCCCTTAGCAATGAGCAGTTCTTC. Protein sequence: CAISQALSNEQFF. The full variable domain, completed using reference TRBV11-2 and TRBJ2-1, is EAGVAQSPRYKIIEKRQSVAFWCNPISGHATLYWYQQILGQGPKLLIQFQNNGVVDDSQLPKDRFSAERLKGVDSTLKIQPAKLEDSAVYLCAISQALSNEQFFGPGTRLTVL.

The chain joins TRBV11-2 to TRBJ1-2; 7 nucleotides agree with TRBD1. Looked up from germline, CDR1 is SGHAT and CDR2 is FQNNGV. The CDR3 extends over 19 amino acids. J was trimmed by 8 bases and V by 5 bases; bases with no gene match: 26. CDR3 in amino acids: CASSHLIPGTDTPVRGYTF. The DNA of the CDR3 is TGTGCCAGCAGCCACCTCATTCCCGGGACAGATACCCCAGTTAGGGGCTACACCTTC.

Only a few counts were recorded for this clone. The chain employs TRBV2 and TRBJ1-2; no definite D call. V lost 1 base and J 6 bases, leaving 9 bases between the germline ends. The CDR3 consists of 13 residues. CDR1 is SNHLY and CDR2 is FYNNEI in the germline V gene. CDR3 loop: CASSEGRNNGYTF. The CDR3, as DNA: TGTGCCAGCAGTGAAGGGAGAAACAATGGCTACACCTTC.